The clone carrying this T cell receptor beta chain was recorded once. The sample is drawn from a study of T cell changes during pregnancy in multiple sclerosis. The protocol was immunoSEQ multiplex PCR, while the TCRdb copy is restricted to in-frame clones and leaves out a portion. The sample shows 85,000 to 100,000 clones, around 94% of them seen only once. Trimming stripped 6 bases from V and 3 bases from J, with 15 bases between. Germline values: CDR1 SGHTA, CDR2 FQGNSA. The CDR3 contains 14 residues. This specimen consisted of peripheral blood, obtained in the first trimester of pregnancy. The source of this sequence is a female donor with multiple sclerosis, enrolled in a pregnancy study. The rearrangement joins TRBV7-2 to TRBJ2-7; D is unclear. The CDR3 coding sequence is TGTGCCAGCAGTGTAAACCCGGGTAGCTACGAGCAGTACTTC. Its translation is CASSVNPGSYEQYF. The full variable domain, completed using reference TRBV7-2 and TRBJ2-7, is GAGVSQSPSNKVTEKGKDVELRCDPISGHTALYWYRQSLGQGLEFLIYFQGNSAPDKSGLPSDRFSAERTGGSVSTLTIQRTQQEDSAVYLCASSVNPGSYEQYFGPGTRLTVT.